These T cell receptor beta chains were read from a single sample in a study of CD8 T cells in ankylosing spondylitis. MiXCR, run by TCRdb on the 5' RACE reads, gives a single entry per CDR3 protein. The table has 150,000 to 200,000 distinct CDR3 sequences, over 10% seen once; the top ten hold about 17%. What was sequenced was blood, either unsorted or a sorted T cell fraction (not recorded which). The source of these receptors is a male donor with ankylosing spondylitis or in good health (not recorded which). The CDR3 runs from the conserved cysteine through the conserved F or W. D genes are given only for firm matches. For some rows the clone size is stated as once, few or many, or as a class when expanded; others skip it.

v_call	clone_size	d_call	j_call	cdr3_nt	cdr3_aa
TRBV3-1	.	.	TRBJ2-1	TGTGCCAGCAGCCCCGCGTTCAAAGAGCAGTTCTTC	CASSPAFKEQFF
TRBV12-3/TRBV12-4	.	.	TRBJ2-1	TGTGCCAGCAGTTTTCAGGGATACAATGAGCAGTTCTTC	CASSFQGYNEQFF
TRBV2	few	.	TRBJ2-5	TGTGCCAGCAGCGCCCCGTGGGACGGTGGGGAGACCCAGTACTTC	CASSAPWDGGETQYF
TRBV4-1	many	.	TRBJ2-7	TGCGCCAGCAGCCAAGAATGGACGGACTCCTACGAGCAGTACTTC	CASSQEWTDSYEQYF
TRBV6-4	few	.	TRBJ2-5	TGTGCCAGCAGTGAGCTAAGGGGTTACACTCAAGAGACCCAGTACTTC	CASSELRGYTQETQYF
TRBV30	few	TRBD2	TRBJ2-1	TGTGCCTGGAGGCGGGAGGACTACAATGAGCAGTTCTTC	CAWRREDYNEQFF
TRBV7-6	.	.	TRBJ2-3	TGTGCCAGCAGCCAAGGTTGGGGGACAGATACGCAGTATTTT	CASSQGWGTDTQYF
TRBV7-2	.	TRBD1	TRBJ1-2	TGTGCCAGCACCGGGACAGGCCTGGCTGGCTACACCTTC	CASTGTGLAGYTF
TRBV10-3	.	TRBD2	TRBJ2-1	TGTGCCATCAGTCCTACTAGCGGGAGCTACAATGAGCAGTTCTTC	CAISPTSGSYNEQFF
TRBV27	many	.	TRBJ2-1	TGTGCCAGCAGTTTGACTTCTGGGAATGAGCAGTTCTTC	CASSLTSGNEQFF
TRBV4-1	many	.	TRBJ2-3	TGCGCCAGCAGCGAACTAGCTCCCACAGATACGCAGTATTTT	CASSELAPTDTQYF
TRBV4-1	few	TRBD1	TRBJ2-1	TGCGCCAGCAGCCGTAGTCAGGGGGCCATCAATGAGCAGTTCTTC	CASSRSQGAINEQFF
TRBV2	few	TRBD1	TRBJ2-3	TGTGCCAGCAATTCCGGGACAGGGAGGAGGACGCAGTATTTT	CASNSGTGRRTQYF
TRBV12-5	.	TRBD1	TRBJ2-7	TGTGCTAGTGGTTTCAGGGGGCCCTACGAGCAGTACTTC	CASGFRGPYEQYF
TRBV4-2	few	TRBD1	TRBJ1-1	TGTGCCAGCAGCCGATGGGACAGGGAGAACACTGAAGCTTTCTTT	CASSRWDRENTEAFF
TRBV20-1	.	TRBD2	TRBJ2-5	TGCAGTGCTAGAGATGGGGGGGTGAGAGGGCTACAAGAGACCCAGTACTTC	CSARDGGVRGLQETQYF
TRBV6-5	.	.	TRBJ2-2	TGTGCCAGCAGTTACTCGGAAGGGGCCGGGGAGCTGTTTTTT	CASSYSEGAGELFF
TRBV30	.	TRBD1	TRBJ2-7	TGTGCCTGGAGAGCGACAGGGTCCTACGAGCAGTACTTC	CAWRATGSYEQYF
TRBV3-1	.	.	TRBJ1-1	TGTGCCAGCAGCGAATATACGGCAGGGGACACTGAAGCTTTCTTT	CASSEYTAGDTEAFF
TRBV20-1	.	TRBD2	TRBJ2-5	TGCAGTGCTAGAGTTGGTAGCGGGGGGTACCAAGAGACCCAGTACTTC	CSARVGSGGYQETQYF
TRBV20-1	many	TRBD2	TRBJ2-1	TGCAGTGCTAGACCCTCGGGCCCTACTAGCGGGGGAAATGAGCAGTTCTTC	CSARPSGPTSGGNEQFF
TRBV9	many	TRBD2	TRBJ2-1	TGTGCCAGCAGTTTGGGACTAGCGGCCTACAATGAGCAGTTCTTC	CASSLGLAAYNEQFF
TRBV7-2	few	TRBD2	TRBJ2-3	TGTGCCAGCAGCCCCGGACTAGCGGATTCCGAAGATACGCAGTATTTT	CASSPGLADSEDTQYF
TRBV29-1	.	.	TRBJ2-7	TGCAGCGTTGGGGTGCACGAGCAGTACTTC	CSVGVHEQYF
TRBV12-3/TRBV12-4	few	.	TRBJ1-2	TGTGCCAGCAGTGGCCGCTATGGCTACACCTTC	CASSGRYGYTF
TRBV29-1	few	TRBD1	TRBJ1-1	TGCAGCATCAGGGGGGGGGTGAACACTGAAGCTTTCTTT	CSIRGGVNTEAFF
TRBV6-1	few	.	TRBJ2-1	TGTGCCAGTAGTGAATTTTTCGGCGGGATGACCTCCTACAATGAGCAGTTCTTC	CASSEFFGGMTSYNEQFF
TRBV10-1	few	TRBD1	TRBJ2-7	TGCGCCAGCAGTGAGGCAGGGGGCCTCGACGAGCAGTACTTC	CASSEAGGLDEQYF
TRBV2	.	.	TRBJ1-1	TGTGCCAGCAGTGTCGGGAGAACTGAAGCTTTCTTT	CASSVGRTEAFF
TRBV7-2	.	.	TRBJ2-5	TGTGCCAGCAGCTCGGCCGTCAGGGTAATAGAGACCCAGTACTTC	CASSSAVRVIETQYF
TRBV24-1	.	.	TRBJ2-3	TGTGCCACCAGTGATTTGGGGGCAGATACGCAGTATTTT	CATSDLGADTQYF
TRBV7-4	.	TRBD2	TRBJ2-3	TGTGCCAGCAGCTTAGATTTGCGACTAGCGGGGAACACAGATACGCAGTATTTT	CASSLDLRLAGNTDTQYF
TRBV4-1	many	TRBD1	TRBJ2-7	TGCGCCAGCAGCCCTACAGGGGCCTTCTACGAGCAGTACTTC	CASSPTGAFYEQYF
TRBV19	.	.	TRBJ2-7	TGTGCCAGTAGTATTAGCGGACTAAGCTACGAGCAGTACTTC	CASSISGLSYEQYF
TRBV5-1	few	TRBD1	TRBJ1-2	TGCGCCAGCAGCCCCGGGACAGGAGCTGGTGGCTACACCTTC	CASSPGTGAGGYTF
TRBV4-1	.	.	TRBJ2-7	TGCGCCAGCAGCCAAGGACCCGCCGGGGGAGCCCTCTCCTACGAGCAGTACTTC	CASSQGPAGGALSYEQYF